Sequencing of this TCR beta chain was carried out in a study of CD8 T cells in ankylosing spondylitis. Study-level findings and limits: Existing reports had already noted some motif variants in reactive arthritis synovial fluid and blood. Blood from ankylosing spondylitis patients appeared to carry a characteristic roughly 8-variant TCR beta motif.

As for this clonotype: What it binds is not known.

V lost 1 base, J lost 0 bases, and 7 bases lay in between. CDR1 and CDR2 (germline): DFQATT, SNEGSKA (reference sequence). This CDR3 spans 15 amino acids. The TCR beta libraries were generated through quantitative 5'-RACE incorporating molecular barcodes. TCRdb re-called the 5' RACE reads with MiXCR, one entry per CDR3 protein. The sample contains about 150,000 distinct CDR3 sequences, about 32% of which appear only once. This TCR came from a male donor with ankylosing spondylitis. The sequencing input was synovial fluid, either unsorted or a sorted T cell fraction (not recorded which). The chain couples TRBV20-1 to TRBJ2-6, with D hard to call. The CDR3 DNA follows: TGCAGTGCTAGAGCAGGATCCTCTGGGGCCAACGTCCTGACTTTC. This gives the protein CSARAGSSGANVLTF.